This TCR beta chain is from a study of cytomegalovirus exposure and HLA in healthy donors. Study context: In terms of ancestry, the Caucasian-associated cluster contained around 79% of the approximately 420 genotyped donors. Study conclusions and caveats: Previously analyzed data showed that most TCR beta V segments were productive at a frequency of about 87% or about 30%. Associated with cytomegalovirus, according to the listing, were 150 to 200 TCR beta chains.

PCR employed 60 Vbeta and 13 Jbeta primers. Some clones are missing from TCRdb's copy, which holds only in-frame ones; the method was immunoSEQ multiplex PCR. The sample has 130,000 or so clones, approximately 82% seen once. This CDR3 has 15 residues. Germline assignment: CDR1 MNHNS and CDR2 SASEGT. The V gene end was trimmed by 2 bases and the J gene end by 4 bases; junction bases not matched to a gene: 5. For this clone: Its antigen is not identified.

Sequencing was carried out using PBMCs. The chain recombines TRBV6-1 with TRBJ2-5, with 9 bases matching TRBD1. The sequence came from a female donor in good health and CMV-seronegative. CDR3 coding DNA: TGTGCCAGCAGTGAACGACCGGGACAGGGAGAGACCCAGTACTTC. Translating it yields CASSERPGQGETQYF.